The T cell receptor beta chain described here comes from a study of T cells after yellow fever vaccination. TCRdb recomputed calls from the 5' RACE reads with MiXCR, one row per CDR3 protein. Here the sample spans approximately 93,000 distinct CDR3 sequences, under 6.5% being singletons. Germline values: CDR1 GTSNPN, CDR2 SVGIG (reference sequence). The CDR3 is 15 residues long. The junction had 8 bases not matched to a gene; V was cut back by 1 base and J by 6 bases. The sequence was collected from a man between 18 and 35 years old who received the YFV17D yellow fever vaccine. The sequences come from CD8+ T cells sorted from PBMCs, collected 10 days after the yellow fever booster vaccination. The chain is built from TRBV30 and TRBJ2-2; TRBD1 agrees at 7 bases. The CDR3 is CAWSALTGSAGELFF. CDR3 DNA sequence: TGTGCCTGGAGTGCCCTGACAGGGTCGGCCGGGGAGCTGTTTTTT.